This T cell receptor beta chain was documented in a study of metastatic and nonmetastatic thyroid tumors. This clone occurred many times. Its antigen is as yet unknown. V was pared by 5 bases and J by 5 bases, with 15 bases of the junction left unmatched. The CDR3 is 17 amino acids. From germline, CDR1 is SGHVS and CDR2 FQNEAQ. Per the study methods: Clinicopathological groups of papillary thyroid cancer showed CDR3 differences that were used to build a distant-metastasis classifier. MiXCR was used by TCRdb to re-call the PCR reads. TCRdb's processing, not the study's, gives the V and J calls here. The sample carries over 30,000 clones, 15% to 20% recorded once. Broader study findings: Significantly greater TCR beta diversity was reportedly found in malignant thyroid tumors than in benign nodules (in blood and tumor).

Among the patients, none had received any treatment before thyroid surgery. V and J are TRBV7-8 and TRBJ1-1, with 9 bases fitting TRBD1. Sequenced sample: tumor tissue. The clonotype comes from a female donor with papillary thyroid cancer or a benign thyroid nodule (not recorded which). Some clones in this sample may be carry-over from other donors' samples. CDR3: CASSPGQGATRRTEAFF. CDR3 DNA: TGTGCCAGCAGCCCGGGACAGGGAGCCACCCGACGGACTGAAGCTTTCTTT.